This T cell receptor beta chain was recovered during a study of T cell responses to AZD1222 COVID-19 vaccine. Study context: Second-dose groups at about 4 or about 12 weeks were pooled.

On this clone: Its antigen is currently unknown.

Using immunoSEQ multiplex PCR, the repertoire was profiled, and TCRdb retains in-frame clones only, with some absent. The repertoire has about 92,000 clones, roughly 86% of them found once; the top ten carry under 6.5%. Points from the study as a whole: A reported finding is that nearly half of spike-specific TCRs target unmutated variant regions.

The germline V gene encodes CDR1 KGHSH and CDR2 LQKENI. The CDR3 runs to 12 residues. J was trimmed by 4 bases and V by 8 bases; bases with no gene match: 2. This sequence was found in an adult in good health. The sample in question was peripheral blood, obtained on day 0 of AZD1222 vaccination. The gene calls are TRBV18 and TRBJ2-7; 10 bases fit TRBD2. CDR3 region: CASASGSYEQYF. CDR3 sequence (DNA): TGTGCCAGCGCTAGCGGGAGTTACGAGCAGTACTTC.